Listed below are T cell receptor beta chains from one sample, sequenced in a study of CD8+CD57+ T cells in acquired aplastic anemia. Each CDR3 protein gets one entry after TCRdb re-called the reads with MiXCR. The sample contains a few hundred thousand distinct CDR3 sequences, almost 35% of which appear only once. Sequenced material: sorted CD4+, CD8+, or CD8+CD57+ T cells (not recorded which) from PBMCs. These receptors were collected from a human donor in good health, serving as a control. Both conserved end residues are part of each CDR3. The D gene is left open where the match is weak. Part of the rows lack a size; the others show once, few, many or a class for expanded clones.

V gene	D gene	J gene	clone size	CDR3 DNA	CDR3 protein
TRBV6-5	NA	TRBJ1-2	few	TGTGCCAGCAGTTTCAATACAGCTTTCGATGGCTACACCTTC	CASSFNTAFDGYTF
TRBV20-1	NA	TRBJ1-1	few	TGCAGTGCTAGAGATCACATCAGTAGAGGAGGTAGGACTGAAGCTTTCTTT	CSARDHISRGGRTEAFF
TRBV2	NA	TRBJ1-1	NA	TGTGCCAGCAGTTTGGGGCCCGGTCAGGAAGCTTTCTTT	CASSLGPGQEAFF
TRBV12-3/TRBV12-4	TRBD1	TRBJ2-7	many	TGTGCCAGCCGACGGGACAGGGGTGGCGAGCAGTACTTC	CASRRDRGGEQYF
TRBV10-3	NA	TRBJ2-1	many	TGTGCCATCAGCGGAGCGGGCCAGGTCGGTGAGCAGTTCTTC	CAISGAGQVGEQFF
TRBV20-1	TRBD1	TRBJ1-5	NA	TGCAGTGCTAGCCCGGGACAGTTTAGCAATCAGCCCCAGCATTTT	CSASPGQFSNQPQHF
TRBV24-1	TRBD1	TRBJ1-5	many	TGTGCCACCAGTGATCCCCGGGACAGGGGGATTAATCAGCCCCAGCATTTT	CATSDPRDRGINQPQHF
TRBV12-3/TRBV12-4	TRBD2	TRBJ2-1	many	TGTGCCAGCAGAGGACTAGCGCAAACGTCGAACCAGTTCTTC	CASRGLAQTSNQFF
TRBV20-1	NA	TRBJ2-2	few	TGCAGTGCTAGGTTAAGTTCCTCCGGCGGGGAGCTGTTTTTT	CSARLSSSGGELFF
TRBV2	TRBD1	TRBJ2-6	many	TGTGCCAGCAGCCCGGACAGGGGACTTCCTGGGGCCAACGTCCTGACTTTC	CASSPDRGLPGANVLTF
TRBV27	TRBD2	TRBJ2-7	many	TGTGCCAGCAGTTTGGGGACTAGCGGGACCTACGAGCAGTACTTC	CASSLGTSGTYEQYF
TRBV7-2	TRBD2	TRBJ2-7	few	TGTGCCAGCAGCTGGGGACTAGCGGGGGGGTACGAGCAGTACTTC	CASSWGLAGGYEQYF
TRBV3-1	NA	TRBJ1-6	many	TGTGCCAGCAGCCAAGGCGCACAGGGCGATTCACCCCTCCACTTT	CASSQGAQGDSPLHF
TRBV29-1	NA	TRBJ2-7	NA	TGCAGCGTTTCAGGGGTGGGTCCCTACGAGCAGTACTTC	CSVSGVGPYEQYF
TRBV19	NA	TRBJ2-6	many	TGTGCCAGTAGGTTGGCTGGGGCCAACGTCCTGACTTTC	CASRLAGANVLTF
TRBV5-1	TRBD1	TRBJ2-5	many	TGCGCCAGCAGCTTGTTCCCAGACAGGGAAGAGACCCAGTACTTC	CASSLFPDREETQYF
TRBV2	TRBD1	TRBJ1-1	NA	TGTGCCAGCAGTTATGACAGGGGGCGGGCTTTCTTT	CASSYDRGRAFF
TRBV7-9	TRBD1	TRBJ1-2	NA	TGTGCCAGCAGCGACCGGGACAGGGTACGTGGCTACACCTTC	CASSDRDRVRGYTF
TRBV7-2	NA	TRBJ2-7	NA	TGTGCCAGCAGCTCACCCCAGGGCGAGCAGTACTTC	CASSSPQGEQYF
TRBV7-3	NA	TRBJ2-5	many	TGTGCCAGCAGCCGTAGTCTTGCGGAGACCCAGTACTTC	CASSRSLAETQYF
TRBV2	NA	TRBJ2-1	NA	TGTGCCAGCAGTTCCGGGACAAGCTCCTACAATGAGCAGTTCTTC	CASSSGTSSYNEQFF
TRBV25-1	TRBD1	TRBJ1-2	few	TGTGCCAGCAGGCGCATGGAGGGGGCGCATTATGGCTACACCTTC	CASRRMEGAHYGYTF
TRBV27	NA	TRBJ2-7	few	TGTGCCAGCAGTCTCTATCAGGGTCCGACCTACGAGCAGTACTTC	CASSLYQGPTYEQYF
TRBV13	NA	TRBJ1-2	many	TGTGCCAGCAGCTTACCTCCGGGGGGGGCGAATGGCTACACCTTC	CASSLPPGGANGYTF
TRBV19	TRBD1	TRBJ1-6	NA	TGTGCCAGTAGTACAGGGACAGGGAGGAATTCACCCCTCCACTTT	CASSTGTGRNSPLHF
TRBV30	NA	TRBJ1-5	NA	TGTGCCTGGAGTAAGGGGGAAGTGGGCAATCAGCCCCAGCATTTT	CAWSKGEVGNQPQHF
TRBV7-3	NA	TRBJ2-5	many	TGTGCCAGCAGCCTAGAAGGGGGGGCTACAGCTAGTCGGACCCAGTACTTC	CASSLEGGATASRTQYF
TRBV2	NA	TRBJ2-5	many	TGTGCCAGCAGTAGACGACTAGACCAAGAGACCCAGTACTTC	CASSRRLDQETQYF
TRBV4-1	NA	TRBJ1-1	NA	TGCGCCAGCAGCCAAGATTCCGGTGTTACGGAGAACACTGAAGCTTTCTTT	CASSQDSGVTENTEAFF
TRBV20-1	TRBD2	TRBJ2-3	few	TGCAGTGCTAGTGTTGTTAGCGGGAGTGGAGATACGCAGTATTTT	CSASVVSGSGDTQYF
TRBV15	NA	TRBJ2-7	few	TGTGCCACCAGCAGAGATTTAAGGGGTGGCGAGCAGTACTTC	CATSRDLRGGEQYF
TRBV7-9	NA	TRBJ2-5	NA	TGTGCCAGCAGCCAGCTACAAGAGACCCAGTACTTC	CASSQLQETQYF
TRBV12-3/TRBV12-4	TRBD2	TRBJ2-7	NA	TGTGCCAGCATACACCGAAAAGAAACGATGACTAGCCGGGGTTACGAGCAGCACTTC	CASIHRKETMTSRGYEQHF
TRBV6-1	NA	TRBJ1-3	NA	TGTGCCAGCAGTCCTACTTCCTCTGGAGACACCATATATTTT	CASSPTSSGDTIYF
TRBV9	TRBD2	TRBJ2-5	many	TGTGCCAGCAGCGTAGGCGTTGGCGGGGGACAAGAGACCCAGTACTTC	CASSVGVGGGQETQYF
TRBV28	NA	TRBJ2-7	few	TGTGCCAGCAGTTTATCCCAGGGAAGGGACGAGCAGTACTTC	CASSLSQGRDEQYF
TRBV6-5	TRBD2	TRBJ2-3	few	TGTGCCAGCAACCCAGCGGGGTCCACAGATACGCAGTATTTT	CASNPAGSTDTQYF
TRBV2	NA	TRBJ1-5	NA	TGTGCCAGCAGTGAAGCCAGTTCGGGTATGGGCAATCAGCCCCAGCATTTT	CASSEASSGMGNQPQHF
TRBV18	TRBD1	TRBJ2-7	NA	TGTGCCAGCTCACCACGGGCAGGGGGACACGAGCAGTACTTC	CASSPRAGGHEQYF
TRBV9	NA	TRBJ1-6	many	TGTGCCAGCAGTCCCGGGACCCATAATTCACCCCTCCACTTT	CASSPGTHNSPLHF
TRBV6-4	TRBD2	TRBJ2-7	few	TGTGCCAGGGTTAGCGGGAGGGCCACCTACGAGCAGTACTTC	CARVSGRATYEQYF